This TCR beta chain stems from a study of T cell responses to AZD1222 COVID-19 vaccine. Profiled with immunoSEQ multiplex PCR; TCRdb holds only in-frame clones, not every one. The sample yields 150,000 to 200,000 clones, around 92% seen once. The CDR3 is 13 amino acids. V was cut by 1 base and J by 3 bases, with 6 bases left in between. Germline CDR1 reads LGHDT; CDR2 reads YNNKEL (reference sequence). Worth noting for this clone: Other DNA sequences within the sample encode an identical CDR3.

The V gene is TRBV3-1 (or the pseudogene TRBV3-2), the J gene TRBJ1-1; no definite D call. The source of this sequence is an adult in good health. Sequencing was performed on peripheral blood, taken on day 0 of AZD1222 vaccination. This CDR3 is CASSQGPYTEAFF. CDR3 nucleotides: TGTGCCAGCAGCCAAGGACCATACACTGAAGCTTTCTTT.